The TCR beta chain described here comes from a study of cytomegalovirus exposure and HLA in healthy donors. Study in general: As released early, the data held roughly 85 million unique TCRs from HLA-typed donors. Overall study findings and caveats: An analysis was carried out at a later point. It showed that HLA-associated TCR beta chains were more clonally expanded than equally common non-associated chains.

About this clone: Its antigen is as yet unknown.

CDR3 size: 15 residues. Unmatched junction bases numbered 3, after V lost 3 bases and J lost 5 bases. Germline V CDR1 and CDR2: PRHDT, FYEKMQ (reference sequence). 60 Vbeta and 13 Jbeta primers were used in PCR. The table came from immunoSEQ multiplex PCR; TCRdb's copy has only in-frame clones and leaves some out. This table holds fewer than 150,000 clones, 82% found once. Sample: PBMCs. This chain joins TRBV13 and TRBJ2-2, with 10 nucleotides matching TRBD1. This receptor was identified in a woman younger than 35 in good health and CMV-seronegative. CDR3 DNA: TGTGCCAGCAGCTTGGACAGGGGGGAAACCGGGGAGCTGTTTTTT. Amino acid sequence: CASSLDRGETGELFF.